Listed below are T cell receptor beta chains from one sample, sequenced in a study of regulatory T cells in long-lasting Graves disease. Each CDR3 protein is one row after TCRdb ran MiXCR on the multiplex PCR reads. The sample lists over 300,000 distinct CDR3 sequences; roughly a fifth were seen once. The material sequenced was peripheral blood mononuclear cells (PBMCs), taken when the disease was refractory, from a patient treated with antithyroid drugs. The source of these receptors is a female donor with Graves disease. The conserved cysteine and the conserved F or W are not part of the CDR3 here.

V gene	J gene	CDR3 protein
TRBV2	TRBJ2-5	ASSVGGVIGETQY
TRBV5-1	TRBJ1-1	ASSAAGSRTEAF
TRBV29-1	TRBJ2-7	SGSTSGANNYEQY
TRBV30	TRBJ2-5	AWSVHPGRGTQY
TRBV11-2	TRBJ2-7	ASSLAGAGLVSYEQY
TRBV12-3/TRBV12-4	TRBJ2-3	ASSGDRGDTQY
TRBV9	TRBJ2-5	ASSVATGGRWETQY
TRBV11-1	TRBJ1-1	ASSKTPNTEAF
TRBV24-1	TRBJ2-7	ATAGQGAYEQY
TRBV6-1	TRBJ1-5	ASQGKGNQPQH
TRBV6-5	TRBJ2-2	ASSYVLAGNTGELF
TRBV30	TRBJ1-1	ARDRPNTEAF
TRBV28	TRBJ2-7	AGSYDPSKSYEQY
TRBV5-4	TRBJ1-2	ASSSITGRGGGYT
TRBV5-1	TRBJ1-1	ASSIGVGLNTEAF
TRBV20-1	NA	SAKWRGAYSYNEQF
TRBV11-2	TRBJ1-4	ASSLTGGRKLF
TRBV28	TRBJ2-5	ASSRGRSETQY
TRBV2	TRBJ2-5	ASNTGASLISQETQC
TRBV10-3	TRBJ2-5	AISRDRIC
TRBV7-9	TRBJ2-7	ASSATTGRGEQY